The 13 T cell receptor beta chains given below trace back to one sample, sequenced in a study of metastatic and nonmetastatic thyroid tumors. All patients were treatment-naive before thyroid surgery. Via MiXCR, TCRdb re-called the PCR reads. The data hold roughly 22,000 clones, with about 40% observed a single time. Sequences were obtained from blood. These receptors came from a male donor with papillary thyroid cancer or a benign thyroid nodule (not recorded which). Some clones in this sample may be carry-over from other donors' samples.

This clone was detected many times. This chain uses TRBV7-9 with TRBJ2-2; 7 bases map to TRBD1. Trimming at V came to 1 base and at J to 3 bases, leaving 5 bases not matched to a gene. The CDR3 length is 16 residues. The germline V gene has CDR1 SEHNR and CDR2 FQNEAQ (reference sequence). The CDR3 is CASSLVRGQHTGELFF. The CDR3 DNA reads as TGTGCCAGCAGCTTAGTAAGGGGGCAGCACACCGGGGAGCTGTTTTTT.

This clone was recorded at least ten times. The CDR3 reads CSASGFGEQFF. CDR3 DNA: TGCAGTGCTAGTGGGTTCGGTGAGCAGTTCTTC. The V call is TRBV20-1, the J call TRBJ2-1; D is undetermined. This CDR3 is built from 11 residues. V lost 3 bases, J lost 9 bases, and 9 bases lay in between. Looked up from germline, CDR1 is DFQATT and CDR2 is SNEGSKA (reference sequence).

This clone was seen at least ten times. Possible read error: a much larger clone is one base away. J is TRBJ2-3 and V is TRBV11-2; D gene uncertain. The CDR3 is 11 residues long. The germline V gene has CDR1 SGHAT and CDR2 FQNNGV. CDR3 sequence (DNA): TGTGCCGGCAGCTTTACAGATACGCAGTATTTT. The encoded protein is CAGSFTDTQYF. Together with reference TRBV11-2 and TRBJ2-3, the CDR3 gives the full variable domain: EAGVAQSPRYKIIEKRQSVAFWCNPISGHATLYWYQQILGQGPKLLIQFQNNGVVDDSQLPKDRFSAERLKGVDSTLKIQPAKLEDSAVYLCAGSFTDTQYFGPGTRLTVL.

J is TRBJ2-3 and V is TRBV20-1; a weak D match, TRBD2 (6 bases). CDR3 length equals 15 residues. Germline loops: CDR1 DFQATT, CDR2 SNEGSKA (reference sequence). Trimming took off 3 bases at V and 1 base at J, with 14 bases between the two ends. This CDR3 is CSASPGTGGTDTQYF. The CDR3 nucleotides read TGCAGTGCTAGTCCCGGGACGGGAGGCACAGATACGCAGTATTTT.

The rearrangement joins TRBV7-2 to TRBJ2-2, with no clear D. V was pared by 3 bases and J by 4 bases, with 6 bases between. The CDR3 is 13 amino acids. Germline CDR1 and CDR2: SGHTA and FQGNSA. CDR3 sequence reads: CASSFRSTGELFF. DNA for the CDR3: TGTGCCAGCAGCTTCCGGAGCACCGGGGAGCTGTTTTTT.

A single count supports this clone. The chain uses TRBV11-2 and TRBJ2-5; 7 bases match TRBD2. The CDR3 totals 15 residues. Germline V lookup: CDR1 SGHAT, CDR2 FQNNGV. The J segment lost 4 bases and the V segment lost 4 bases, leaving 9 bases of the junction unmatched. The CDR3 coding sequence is TGTGCCAGCAGCTGGGGAGCGGGGCAGTCAGAGACCCAGTACTTC. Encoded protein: CASSWGAGQSETQYF.

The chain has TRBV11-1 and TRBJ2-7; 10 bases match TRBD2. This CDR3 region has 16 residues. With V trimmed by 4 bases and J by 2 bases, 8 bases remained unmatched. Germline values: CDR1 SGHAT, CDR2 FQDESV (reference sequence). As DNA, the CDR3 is TGTGCCAGCAGCTACGGCCCGGGACTAGCGACCTACGAGCAGTACTTC. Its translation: CASSYGPGLATYEQYF.

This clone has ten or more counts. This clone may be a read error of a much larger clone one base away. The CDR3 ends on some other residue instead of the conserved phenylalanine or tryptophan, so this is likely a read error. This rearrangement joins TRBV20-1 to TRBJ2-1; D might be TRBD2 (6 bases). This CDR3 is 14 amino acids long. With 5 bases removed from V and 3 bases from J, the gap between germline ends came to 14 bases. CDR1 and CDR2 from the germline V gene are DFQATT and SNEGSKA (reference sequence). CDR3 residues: CSAHPGLDYNEQFV. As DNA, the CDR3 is TGCAGTGCTCACCCGGGACTGGACTACAATGAGCAGTTCGTC.

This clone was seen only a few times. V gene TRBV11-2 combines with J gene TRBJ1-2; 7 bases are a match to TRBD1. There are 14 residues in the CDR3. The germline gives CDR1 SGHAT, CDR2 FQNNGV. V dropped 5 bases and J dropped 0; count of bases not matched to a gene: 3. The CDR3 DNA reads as TGTGCCAGCAGCCAGCAGGGGGCTAACTATGGCTACACCTTC. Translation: CASSQQGANYGYTF.

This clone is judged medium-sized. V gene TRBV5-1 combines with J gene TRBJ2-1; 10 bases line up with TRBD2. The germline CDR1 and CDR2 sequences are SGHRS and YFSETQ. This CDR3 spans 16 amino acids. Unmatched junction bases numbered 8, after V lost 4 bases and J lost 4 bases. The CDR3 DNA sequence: TGCGCCAGCAGCCTGAGGACTAGCGGAACTTACAATGAGCAGTTCTTC. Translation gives CASSLRTSGTYNEQFF.

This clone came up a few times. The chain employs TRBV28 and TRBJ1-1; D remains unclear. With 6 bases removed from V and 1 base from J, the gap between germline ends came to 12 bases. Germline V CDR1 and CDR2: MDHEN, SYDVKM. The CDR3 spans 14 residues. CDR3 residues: CASSAHRENTEAFF. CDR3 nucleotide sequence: TGTGCCAGCAGCGCCCACCGGGAGAACACTGAAGCTTTCTTT.

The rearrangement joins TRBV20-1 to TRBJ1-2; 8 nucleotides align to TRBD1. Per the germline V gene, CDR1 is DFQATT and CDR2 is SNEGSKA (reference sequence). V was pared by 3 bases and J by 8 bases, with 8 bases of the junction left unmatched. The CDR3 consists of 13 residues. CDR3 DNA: TGCAGTGCTAGCTTGCAGGGGGCTCGCGGCTACACCTTC. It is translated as CSASLQGARGYTF.

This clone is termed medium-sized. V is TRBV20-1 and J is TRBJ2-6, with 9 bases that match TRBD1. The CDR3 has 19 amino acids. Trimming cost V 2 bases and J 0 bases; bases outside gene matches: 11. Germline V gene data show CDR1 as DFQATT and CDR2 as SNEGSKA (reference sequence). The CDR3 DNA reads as TGCAGTGCTAGACTCGACCCGGGACAGGGACTCTCTGGGGCCAACGTCCTGACTTTC. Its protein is CSARLDPGQGLSGANVLTF.